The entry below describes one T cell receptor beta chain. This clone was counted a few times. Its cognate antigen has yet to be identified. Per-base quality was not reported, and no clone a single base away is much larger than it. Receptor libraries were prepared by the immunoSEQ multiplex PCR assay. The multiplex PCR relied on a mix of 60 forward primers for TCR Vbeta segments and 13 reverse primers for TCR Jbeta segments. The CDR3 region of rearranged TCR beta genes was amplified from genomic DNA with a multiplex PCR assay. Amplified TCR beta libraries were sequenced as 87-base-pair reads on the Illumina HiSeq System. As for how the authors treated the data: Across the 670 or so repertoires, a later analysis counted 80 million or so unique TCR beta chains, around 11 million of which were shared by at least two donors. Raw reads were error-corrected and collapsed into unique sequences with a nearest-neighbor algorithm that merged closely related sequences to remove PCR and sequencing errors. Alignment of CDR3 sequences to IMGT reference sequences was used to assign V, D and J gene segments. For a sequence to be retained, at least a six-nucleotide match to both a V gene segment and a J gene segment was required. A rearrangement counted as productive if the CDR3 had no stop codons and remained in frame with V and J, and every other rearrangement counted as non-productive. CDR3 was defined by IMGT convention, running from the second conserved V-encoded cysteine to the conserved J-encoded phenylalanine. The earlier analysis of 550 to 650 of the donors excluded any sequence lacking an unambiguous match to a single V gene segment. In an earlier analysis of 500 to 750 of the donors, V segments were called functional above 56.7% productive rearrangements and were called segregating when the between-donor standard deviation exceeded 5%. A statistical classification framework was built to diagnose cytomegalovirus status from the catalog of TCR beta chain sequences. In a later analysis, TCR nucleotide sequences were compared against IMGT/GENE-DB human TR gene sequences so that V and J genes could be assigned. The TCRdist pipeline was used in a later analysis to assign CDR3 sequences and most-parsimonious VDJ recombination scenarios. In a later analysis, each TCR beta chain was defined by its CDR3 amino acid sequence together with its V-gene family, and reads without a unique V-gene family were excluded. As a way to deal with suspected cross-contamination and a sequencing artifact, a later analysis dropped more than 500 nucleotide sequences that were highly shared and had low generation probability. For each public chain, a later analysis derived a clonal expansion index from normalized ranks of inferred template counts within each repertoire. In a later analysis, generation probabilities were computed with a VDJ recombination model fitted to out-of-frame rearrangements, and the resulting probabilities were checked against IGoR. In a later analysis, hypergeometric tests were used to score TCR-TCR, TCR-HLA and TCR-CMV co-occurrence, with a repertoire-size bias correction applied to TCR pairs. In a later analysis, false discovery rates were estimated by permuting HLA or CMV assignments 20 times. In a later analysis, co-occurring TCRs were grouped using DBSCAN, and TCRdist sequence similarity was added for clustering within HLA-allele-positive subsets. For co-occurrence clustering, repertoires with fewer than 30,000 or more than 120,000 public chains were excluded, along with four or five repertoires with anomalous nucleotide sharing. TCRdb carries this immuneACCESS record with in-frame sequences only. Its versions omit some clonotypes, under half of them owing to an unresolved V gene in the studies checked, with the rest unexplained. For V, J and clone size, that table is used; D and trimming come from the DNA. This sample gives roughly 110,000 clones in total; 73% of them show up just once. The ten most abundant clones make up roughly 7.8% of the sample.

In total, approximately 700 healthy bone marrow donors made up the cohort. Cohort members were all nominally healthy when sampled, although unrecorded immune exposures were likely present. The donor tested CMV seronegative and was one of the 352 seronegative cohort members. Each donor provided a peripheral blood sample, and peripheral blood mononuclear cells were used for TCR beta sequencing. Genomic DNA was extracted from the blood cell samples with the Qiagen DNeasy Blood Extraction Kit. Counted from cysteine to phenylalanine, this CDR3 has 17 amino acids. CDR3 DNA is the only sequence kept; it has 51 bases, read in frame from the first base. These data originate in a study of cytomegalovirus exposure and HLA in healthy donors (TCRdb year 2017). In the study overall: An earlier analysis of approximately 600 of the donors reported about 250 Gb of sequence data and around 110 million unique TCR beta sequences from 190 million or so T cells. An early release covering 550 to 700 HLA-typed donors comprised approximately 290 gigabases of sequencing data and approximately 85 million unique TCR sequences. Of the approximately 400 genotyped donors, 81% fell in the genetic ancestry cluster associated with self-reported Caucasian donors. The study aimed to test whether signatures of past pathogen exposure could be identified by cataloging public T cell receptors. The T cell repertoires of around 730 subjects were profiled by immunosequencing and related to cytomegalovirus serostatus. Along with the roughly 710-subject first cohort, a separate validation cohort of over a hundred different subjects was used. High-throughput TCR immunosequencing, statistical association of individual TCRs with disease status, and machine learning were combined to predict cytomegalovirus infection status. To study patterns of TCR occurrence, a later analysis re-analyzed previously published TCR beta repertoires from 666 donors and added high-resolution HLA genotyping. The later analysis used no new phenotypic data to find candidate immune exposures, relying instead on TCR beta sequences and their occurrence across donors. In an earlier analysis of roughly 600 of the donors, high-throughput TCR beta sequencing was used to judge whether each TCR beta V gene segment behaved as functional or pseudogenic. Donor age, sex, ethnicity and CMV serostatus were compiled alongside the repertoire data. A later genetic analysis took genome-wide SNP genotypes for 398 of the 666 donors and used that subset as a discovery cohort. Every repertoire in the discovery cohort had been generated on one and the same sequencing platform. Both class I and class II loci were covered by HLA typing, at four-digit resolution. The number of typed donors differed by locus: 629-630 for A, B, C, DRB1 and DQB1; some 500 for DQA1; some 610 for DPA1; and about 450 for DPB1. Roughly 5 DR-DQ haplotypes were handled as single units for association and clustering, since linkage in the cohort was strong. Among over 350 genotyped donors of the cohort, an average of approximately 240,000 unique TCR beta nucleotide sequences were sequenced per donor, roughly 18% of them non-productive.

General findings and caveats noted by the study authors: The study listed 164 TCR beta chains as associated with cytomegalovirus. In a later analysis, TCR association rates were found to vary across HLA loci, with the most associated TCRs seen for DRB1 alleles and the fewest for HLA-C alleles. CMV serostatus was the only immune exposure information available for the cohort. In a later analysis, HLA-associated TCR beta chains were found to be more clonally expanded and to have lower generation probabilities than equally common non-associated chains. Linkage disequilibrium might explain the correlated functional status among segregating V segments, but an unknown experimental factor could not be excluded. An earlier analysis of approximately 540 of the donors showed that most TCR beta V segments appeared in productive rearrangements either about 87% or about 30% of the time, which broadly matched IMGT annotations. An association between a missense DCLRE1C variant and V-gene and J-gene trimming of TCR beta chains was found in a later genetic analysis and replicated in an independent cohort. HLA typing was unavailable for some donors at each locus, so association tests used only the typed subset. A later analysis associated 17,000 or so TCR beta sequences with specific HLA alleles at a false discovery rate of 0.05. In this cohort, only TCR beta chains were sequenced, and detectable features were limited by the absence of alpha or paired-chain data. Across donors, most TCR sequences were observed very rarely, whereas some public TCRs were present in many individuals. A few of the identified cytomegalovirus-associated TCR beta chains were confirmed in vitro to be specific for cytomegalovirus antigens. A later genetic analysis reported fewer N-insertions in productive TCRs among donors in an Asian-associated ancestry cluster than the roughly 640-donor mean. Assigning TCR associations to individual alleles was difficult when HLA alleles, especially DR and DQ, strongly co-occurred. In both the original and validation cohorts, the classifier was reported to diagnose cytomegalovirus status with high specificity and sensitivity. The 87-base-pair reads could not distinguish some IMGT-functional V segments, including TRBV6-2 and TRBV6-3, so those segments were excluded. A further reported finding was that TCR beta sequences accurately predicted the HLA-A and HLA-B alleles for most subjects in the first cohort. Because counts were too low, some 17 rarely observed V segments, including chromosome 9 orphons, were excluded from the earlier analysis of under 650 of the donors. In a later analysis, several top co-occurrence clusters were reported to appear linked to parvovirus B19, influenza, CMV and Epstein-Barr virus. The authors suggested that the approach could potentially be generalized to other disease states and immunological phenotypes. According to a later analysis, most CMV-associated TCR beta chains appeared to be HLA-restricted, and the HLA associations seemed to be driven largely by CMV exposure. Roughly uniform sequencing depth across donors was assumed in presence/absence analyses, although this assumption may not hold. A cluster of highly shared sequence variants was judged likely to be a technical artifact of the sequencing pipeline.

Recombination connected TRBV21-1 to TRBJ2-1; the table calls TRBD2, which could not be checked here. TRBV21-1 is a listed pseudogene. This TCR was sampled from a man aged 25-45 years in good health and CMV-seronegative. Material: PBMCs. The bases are TGTGCCAGCAGCAAAGTGAGGCAGCCCTCTTTGGACAATGAGCAGTTCTTC. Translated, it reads CASSKVRQPSLDNEQFF.